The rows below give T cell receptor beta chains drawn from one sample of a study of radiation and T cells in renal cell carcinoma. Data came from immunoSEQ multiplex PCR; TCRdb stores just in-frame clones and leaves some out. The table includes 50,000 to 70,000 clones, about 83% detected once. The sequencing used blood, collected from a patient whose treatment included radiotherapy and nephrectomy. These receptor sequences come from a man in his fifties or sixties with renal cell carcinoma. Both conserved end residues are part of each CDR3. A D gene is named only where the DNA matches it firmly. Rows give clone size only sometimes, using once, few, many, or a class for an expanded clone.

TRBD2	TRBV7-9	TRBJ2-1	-	CASSSPRTRNNEQFF	TGTGCCAGCAGCTCCCCCCGGACTAGGAACAATGAGCAGTTCTTC
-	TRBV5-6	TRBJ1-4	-	CASSLTGIEKLFF	TGTGCCAGCAGCTTAACAGGGATAGAAAAACTGTTTTTT
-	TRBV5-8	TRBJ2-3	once	CASSPRTGMTDTQYF	TGTGCCAGCAGCCCGCGGACGGGGATGACAGATACGCAGTATTTT
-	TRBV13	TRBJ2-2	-	CASSFGPAGELFF	TGTGCCAGCAGCTTCGGACCCGCTGGGGAGCTGTTTTTT
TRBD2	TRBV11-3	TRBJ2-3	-	CASSLSSLAPAQYF	TGTGCCAGCAGCTTATCCTCACTAGCGCCGGCGCAGTATTTT
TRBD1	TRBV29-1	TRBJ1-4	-	CSVQQGNPNEKLFF	TGCAGCGTTCAACAGGGGAATCCTAATGAAAAACTGTTTTTT
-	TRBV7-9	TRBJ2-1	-	CASSLTIAEQFF	TGTGCCAGCAGCCTCACGATCGCAGAGCAGTTCTTC
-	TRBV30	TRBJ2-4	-	CAWSVLGYLAKNIQYF	TGTGCCTGGAGTGTACTTGGATATCTAGCCAAAAACATTCAGTACTTC
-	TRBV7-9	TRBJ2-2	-	CASSFGGPTNTGELFF	TGTGCCAGCAGCTTTGGCGGGCCAACAAACACCGGGGAGCTGTTTTTT
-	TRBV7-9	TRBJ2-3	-	CASSLGMRGGKQYF	TGTGCCAGCAGCTTAGGAATGCGTGGCGGGAAGCAGTATTTT
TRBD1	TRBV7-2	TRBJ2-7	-	CASSLADWGDRGYEQYF	TGTGCCAGCAGCTTAGCAGATTGGGGGGACAGGGGCTACGAGCAGTACTTC
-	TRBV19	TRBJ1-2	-	CASSISRQANYGYTF	TGTGCCAGTAGTATCTCCCGACAGGCTAACTATGGCTACACCTTC
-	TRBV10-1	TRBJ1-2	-	CASTLAGADGYTF	TGCGCCAGCACCCTCGCAGGGGCGGATGGCTACACCTTC
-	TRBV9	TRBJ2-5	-	CASSVEDRQETQYF	TGTGCCAGCAGCGTAGAGGATAGACAAGAGACCCAGTACTTC
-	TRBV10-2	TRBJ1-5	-	CASTDGGNQPQHF	TGCGCCAGCACCGACGGGGGGAATCAGCCCCAGCATTTT
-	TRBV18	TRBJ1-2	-	CASSPRGRAGSLHQSLNYGYTF	TGTGCCAGCTCACCACGAGGGAGGGCAGGGAGCCTTCACCAGTCCCTTAACTATGGCTACACCTTC
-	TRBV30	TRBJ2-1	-	CAWIETGYNEQFF	TGTGCCTGGATAGAGACAGGCTACAATGAGCAGTTCTTC
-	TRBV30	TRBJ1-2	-	CAWSVQGANYGYTF	TGTGCCTGGAGTGTGCAGGGAGCTAACTATGGCTACACCTTC
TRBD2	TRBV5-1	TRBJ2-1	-	CASSLALAGVDHNEQFF	TGCGCCAGCAGCTTGGCCTTAGCGGGAGTCGACCACAATGAGCAGTTCTTC
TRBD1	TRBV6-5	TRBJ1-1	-	CASSYGGTEENTEAFF	TGTGCCAGCAGTTACGGTGGGACAGAGGAGAACACTGAAGCTTTCTTT
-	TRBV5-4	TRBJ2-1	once	CASSPKLGQEQFF	TGTGCCAGCAGCCCCAAACTAGGGCAGGAGCAGTTCTTC
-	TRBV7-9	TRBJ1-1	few	CASSRDTEAFF	TGTGCCAGCAGCCGGGACACTGAAGCTTTCTTT
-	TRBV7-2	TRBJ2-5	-	CASSSRDVQETQYF	TGTGCCAGCAGCTCTCGGGACGTCCAAGAGACCCAGTACTTC
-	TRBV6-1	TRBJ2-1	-	CASSERWTAPYEQFF	TGTGCCAGCAGTGAACGCTGGACTGCCCCTTATGAGCAGTTCTTC
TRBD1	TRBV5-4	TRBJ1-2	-	CASSLDPRGTNYGYTF	TGTGCCAGCAGCTTGGATCCCAGGGGGACTAACTATGGCTACACCTTC
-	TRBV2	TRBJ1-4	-	CASSDHRSLEKLFF	TGTGCCAGCAGTGACCACAGGAGTCTTGAAAAACTGTTTTTT
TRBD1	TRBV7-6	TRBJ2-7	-	CASSLGGQGHYEQYF	TGTGCCAGCAGCTTAGGTGGACAGGGTCACTACGAGCAGTACTTC
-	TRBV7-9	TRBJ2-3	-	CASSLPTDTQYF	TGTGCCAGCAGCCTACCCACAGATACGCAGTATTTT
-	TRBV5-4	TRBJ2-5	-	CASSLVGQGETQYF	TGTGCCAGCAGCTTGGTCGGGCAGGGGGAGACCCAGTACTTC
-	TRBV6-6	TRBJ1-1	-	CASLGVVGENTEAFF	TGTGCCAGCTTAGGAGTCGTTGGGGAGAACACTGAAGCTTTCTTT
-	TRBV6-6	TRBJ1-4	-	CASSYPGPGEKLFF	TGTGCCAGCAGTTACCCGGGACCAGGGGAAAAACTGTTTTTT
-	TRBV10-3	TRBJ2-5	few	CAISEYTTGAETQYF	TGTGCCATCAGTGAGTATACTACAGGAGCGGAGACCCAGTACTTC
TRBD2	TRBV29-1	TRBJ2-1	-	CSGGGASREQFF	TGCAGCGGGGGGGGAGCGTCTCGGGAGCAGTTCTTC
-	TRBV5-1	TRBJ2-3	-	CASSINPAGGGTDTQYF	TGCGCCAGCAGCATCAACCCAGCGGGCGGTGGCACAGATACGCAGTATTTT
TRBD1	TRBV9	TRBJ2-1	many	CASNRDRSNEQFF	TGTGCCAGCAACCGGGACAGGTCCAATGAGCAGTTCTTC